This TCR beta chain is from a study of beta chain features in type 1 diabetes. Study-wide findings and caveats: For Type 1 diabetes patients, all four CD4+ subsets carried TCRB CDR3s that were moderately but significantly shorter.

The authors sorted CD4+ naive, central memory, regulatory and stem cell-like memory cells via CD45RO/CCR7/CD25/CD127/CD95/CD27. Populations obtained by sorting all exceeded 95% purity. The CDR3 sequence is 14 residues long. Trimming took off 3 bases at V and 1 base at J, with 10 bases between the two ends. Looked up from germline, CDR1 is SGDLS and CDR2 is YYNGEE. On this clone: Its antigen is not identified.

Of the isolated RNA, all was reverse transcribed, and so the sequenced material was expressed TCRB transcripts. Samples of naive, central memory and regulatory T cells yielded a mean of about 3.7 million reads. TCRdb's copy holds only in-frame clones and misses some; the assay was immunoSEQ multiplex PCR. The table has nearly 700,000 clones, over 10% seen once. This receptor was identified in a man between 18 and 29 years old with type 1 diabetes. The rearrangement links TRBV9 to TRBJ1-2; no clear D gene. Sequenced material: naive CD4+ T cells from blood. CDR3 protein: CASSESTDNYGYTF. The DNA of the CDR3 is TGTGCCAGCAGCGAATCCACTGATAACTATGGCTACACCTTC. The variable domain in full, with the rest retrieved from reference TRBV9 and TRBJ1-2, is DSGVTQTPKHLITATGQRVTLRCSPRSGDLSVYWYQQSLDQGLQFLIQYYNGEERAKGNILERFSAQQFPDLHSELNLSSLELGDSALYFCASSESTDNYGYTFGSGTRLTVV.